This passage covers 18 T cell receptor beta chains from one sample sequenced in a study of blood T cell repertoires in COVID-19. TCRdb keeps only in-frame clones here, not all; method: immunoSEQ multiplex PCR. The sample includes about 370,000 clones, 90% of them seen just once. Sequenced material: peripheral blood. Receptors originate from a man in his late teens or twenties with active or convalescent COVID-19.

The chain is built from TRBV6-5 and TRBJ2-7, with D possibly matching TRBD2 (5 bases). With 0 bases removed from V and 11 bases from J, the gap between germline ends came to 20 bases. Looked up from germline, CDR1 is MNHEY and CDR2 is SVGAGI. This CDR3 region has 15 residues. CDR3 coding DNA: TGTGCCAGCAGTTACTCTGACTACCCCCTACGAATGGAGTACTTC. Translating it yields CASSYSDYPLRMEYF.

With respect to this clone: Within the sample, other DNA sequences also encode this same CDR3. The V call is TRBV24-1, the J call TRBJ1-3, with D perhaps TRBD1 (5 bases). The length of the CDR3 is 16 residues. Germline V CDR1 and CDR2: KGHDR, SFDVKD. V lost 2 bases to trimming and J lost 4 bases, with 14 bases between them. CDR3 region: CATSDSRGGAGNTIYF. The CDR3 DNA sequence: TGTGCCACCAGTGATTCTCGGGGAGGGGCCGGAAACACCATATATTTT.

V and J are TRBV19 and TRBJ2-2; D is perhaps TRBD2 (5 bases). Germline V gives CDR1 LNHDA, CDR2 SQIVND (reference sequence). V dropped 9 bases and J dropped 6 bases, with 17 bases sitting between them. This CDR3 spans 14 amino acids. The CDR3 DNA sequence: TGTGCCAGCTCCTCTTTCGGAGGTTCCGGGGAGCTGTTTTTT. Translating it yields CASSSFGGSGELFF. The variable domain in full, completed from reference TRBV19 and TRBJ2-2, reads DGGITQSPKYLFRKEGQNVTLSCEQNLNHDAMYWYRQDPGQGLRLIYYSQIVNDFQKGDIAEGYSVSREKKESFPLTVTSAQKNPTAFYLCASSSFGGSGELFFGEGSRLTVL.

This clone was seen just once. The V and J genes are TRBV12-5 and TRBJ1-1, with TRBD1 identical over 7 bases. This CDR3 region has 15 residues. The V gene end was trimmed by 5 bases and the J gene end by 3 bases; junction bases not matched to a gene: 9. The V gene's germline CDR1 is LGHNT and CDR2 FRNRAP. The CDR3 region is CASGTQGGPYTEAFF. The CDR3 nucleotides read TGTGCTAGTGGTACCCAGGGGGGACCTTACACTGAAGCTTTCTTT.

V gene TRBV7-9 combines with J gene TRBJ1-2; 8 positions match TRBD1. The junction had 12 bases not matched to a gene; V was cut back by 5 bases and J by 7 bases. The CDR3 totals 15 residues. Germline V gene data show CDR1 as SEHNR and CDR2 as FQNEAQ (reference sequence). CDR3 coding DNA: TGTGCCAGCAGCACCCTGGACAGGGAGTTTTTTGGCTACACCTTC. Translating it yields CASSTLDREFFGYTF.

The chain recombines TRBV27 with TRBJ1-1, with D perhaps TRBD1 (5 bases). CDR3 length: 15 residues. Trimming cost V 2 bases and J 3 bases, with 13 bases left between them. From germline, CDR1 is MNHEY and CDR2 SMNVEV (reference sequence). The CDR3: CASSLIGAYDTEAFF. The CDR3 DNA reads as TGTGCCAGCAGTTTAATTGGGGCCTACGACACTGAAGCTTTCTTT.

The CDR3 here is CASSHTLTTDTQYF. CDR3 nucleotides: TGTGCCAGCAGCCACACCCTAACCACAGATACGCAGTATTTT. The chain links TRBV4-2 to TRBJ2-3; D is ambiguous. Germline values: CDR1 LGHNA, CDR2 YNFKEQ. The CDR3 has 14 amino acids. With 3 bases removed from V and 2 bases from J, the gap between germline ends came to 9 bases.

The rearrangement uses TRBV27 and TRBJ2-7, with 8 bases fitting TRBD1. The junction had 12 bases not matched to a gene; V was cut back by 8 bases and J by 6 bases. Germline V gives CDR1 MNHEY, CDR2 SMNVEV (reference sequence). The CDR3 totals 14 residues. This CDR3 is CASFPRTGSGEQYF. The CDR3 region has the DNA TGTGCCAGCTTTCCGAGGACAGGGTCGGGCGAGCAGTACTTC.

The gene calls are TRBV6-1 and TRBJ1-4; D not resolved. The V gene's germline CDR1 is MNHNS and CDR2 SASEGT. Trimming removed 2 bases at V and 4 bases at J, with 17 bases between. The CDR3 has 17 amino acids. CDR3 loop: CASSELPPGVVNEKLFF. DNA of the CDR3: TGTGCCAGCAGTGAACTTCCTCCCGGGGTTGTTAATGAAAAACTGTTTTTT.

The chain recombines TRBV7-9 with TRBJ2-7; tentative D call: TRBD2 (6 bases). Germline-derived CDR1 and CDR2 are SEHNR and FQNEAQ (reference sequence). CDR3 length: 12 amino acids. Trimming left V 5 bases short and J 3 bases short, with 8 bases between. CDR3 sequence reads: CASSPGLYEQYF. The DNA of the CDR3 is TGTGCCAGCAGCCCGGGACTCTACGAGCAGTACTTC.

The V call is TRBV7-3, the J call TRBJ2-5; TRBD2 agrees at 7 bases. The CDR3 runs to 15 residues. Germline V CDR1 and CDR2: SGHTA, FQGTGA. The ends lost 5 bases at V and 2 bases at J; junction bases unmatched: 8. CDR3: CASSPAPGGQETQYF. DNA of the CDR3: TGTGCCAGCAGCCCCGCCCCGGGGGGACAAGAGACCCAGTACTTC.

J is TRBJ2-2 and V is TRBV4-1; D may be TRBD1 (6 bases). The germline CDR1 and CDR2 sequences are MGHRA and YSYEKL. The CDR3 is 17 amino acids. Trimming cost V 2 bases and J 4 bases, with 17 bases left between them. CDR3 region: CASSQLGGWVPTGELFF. CDR3 bases: TGCGCCAGCAGCCAACTAGGGGGATGGGTCCCCACCGGGGAGCTGTTTTTT.

The genes are TRBV28 and TRBJ1-6, with TRBD1 as a possible D gene (6 bases). The germline V gene encodes CDR1 MDHEN and CDR2 SYDVKM. V lost 3 bases, J lost 7 bases, and 16 bases lay in between. CDR3 length equals 16 residues. CDR3 sequence: CASSLPGQIGNSPLHF. Written as DNA, the CDR3 is TGTGCCAGCAGTTTGCCCGGACAGATCGGCAATTCACCCCTCCACTTT.

The chain recombines TRBV7-2 with TRBJ2-2, with 9 nucleotides matching TRBD2. CDR1 is SGHTA, CDR2 FQGNSA, per germline. This CDR3 is 15 amino acids long. The junction had 4 bases not matched to a gene; V was cut back by 4 bases and J by 4 bases. CDR3: CASSYSGRSTGELFF. The CDR3 DNA follows: TGTGCCAGCAGCTATAGCGGGAGATCCACCGGGGAGCTGTTTTTT.

The V call is TRBV6-5, the J call TRBJ2-1, with D perhaps matching TRBD2 (6 bases). V was cut by 4 bases and J by 0 bases, with 10 bases left in between. The germline gives CDR1 MNHEY, CDR2 SVGAGI. The CDR3 runs 15 residues. The CDR3 reads CASSWDWSSYNEQFF. CDR3 bases: TGTGCCAGCAGTTGGGACTGGAGCTCCTACAATGAGCAGTTCTTC.

This rearrangement joins TRBV7-9 to TRBJ1-4, with a weak D call TRBD1 (5 bases). V was trimmed by 5 bases and J by 8 bases, leaving 15 bases between them. CDR1 SEHNR and CDR2 FQNEAQ come from the germline V gene (reference sequence). The CDR3 is made up of 14 amino acids. CDR3 nucleotide sequence: TGTGCCAGCAGCCGACGAGGGGAGGCGGAAAAACTGTTTTTT. Its protein is CASSRRGEAEKLFF.

CDR3 in DNA: TGTGCCAGCTCAAGCGCATTTGGGGGGGTACACAATCAGCCCCAGCATTTT. This sequence encodes CASSSAFGGVHNQPQHF. The V and J genes are TRBV18 and TRBJ1-5; possible D gene TRBD1, 5 bases. Germline V gene data show CDR1 as KGHSH and CDR2 as LQKENI. The CDR3 extends over 17 amino acids. V shed 5 bases and J shed 3 bases, with 20 bases lying between them.

This clone was observed a few times. This rearrangement joins TRBV11-2 to TRBJ2-5; 9 bases match TRBD2. Germline V gene sequence: CDR1 SGHAT, CDR2 FQNNGV. V dropped 1 base and J dropped 5; count of bases not matched to a gene: 5. The CDR3 contains 15 residues. The CDR3 bases are TGTGCCAGCAGCTTAGGAAAGGCGGGAGGGGAGACCCAGTACTTC. This gives the protein CASSLGKAGGETQYF.